This is a list of T cell receptor beta chains from one sample in a study of CD4 T cells in relation to SARS-CoV-2 and coronaviruses. No cognate antigen is known for these TCRs. Only in-frame clones appear in the TCRdb table, and some are missing; sequencing was by immunoSEQ multiplex PCR. The table has approximately 30,000 clones, 74% seen once; the top ten hold around a quarter. The sequencing sample was made of CD4+ T cells from PBMCs, cultured in vitro. Receptors were obtained from a human donor in good health. CDR3s include the opening cysteine and the closing phenylalanine or tryptophan. A D gene is named only where the DNA matches it firmly. Where a row states a size, it is once, few, many or the class of an expanded clone; other rows omit it.

v_gene	abundance	j_gene	d_gene	CDR3nt	CDR3aa
TRBV18	.	TRBJ2-3	TRBD2	TGTGCCAGCTCACCACTGACACAGGTACTAGCGGGAGATTTTCTCACAGATACGCAGTATTTT	CASSPLTQVLAGDFLTDTQYF
TRBV5-1	.	TRBJ2-3	TRBD1	TGCGCCAGCAGCTTGAGGGTACAGGGGTGGACAGATACGCAGTATTTT	CASSLRVQGWTDTQYF
TRBV5-8	.	TRBJ2-1	.	TGTGCCAGCAGCTCCAGGGTTGTGGGTGAGCAGTTCTTC	CASSSRVVGEQFF
TRBV6-2/TRBV6-3	.	TRBJ2-7	.	TGTGCCAGCAGCCAGACATCCGACGAGCAGTACTTC	CASSQTSDEQYF
TRBV3-1/TRBV3-2	.	TRBJ1-2	.	TGTGCCAGCAGCCAAGATTTTTCGGGCAGTGGCTACACCTTC	CASSQDFSGSGYTF
TRBV7-2	.	TRBJ1-3	.	TGTGCCAGCAGCTTCGGGGGCTCTGGAAACACCATATATTTT	CASSFGGSGNTIYF
TRBV12-3/TRBV12-4	.	TRBJ2-7	.	TGTGCCAGCAGTCTTTCCGACCGGAACGAGCAGTACTTC	CASSLSDRNEQYF
TRBV12-2	once	TRBJ2-1	.	TGTGCAAGTCGCTTAATGGTCCGGCGGGAGCCTCCCTACAATGAGCAGTTCTTC	CASRLMVRREPPYNEQFF
TRBV18	.	TRBJ1-4	TRBD1	TGTGCCAGCTCACCTCCTACAGGGGAAGGGGAAAAACTGTTTTTT	CASSPPTGEGEKLFF
TRBV5-5	.	TRBJ1-4	.	TGTGCCAGCAGCCGCCCCGGGACTGGTAATGAAAAACTGTTTTTT	CASSRPGTGNEKLFF
TRBV4-3	once	TRBJ1-3	.	TGCGCCAGCAGCCAAGATATTGGGCTCTTTCTCTCTGGAAACACCATATATTTT	CASSQDIGLFLSGNTIYF
TRBV6-6	few	TRBJ1-5	TRBD1	TGTGCCAGCAGTTCGCCGGGACAGGGCAATCAGCCCCAGCATTTT	CASSSPGQGNQPQHF
TRBV10-3	once	TRBJ2-3	.	TGTGCCATCAGTGAAGGCCTCTTACATTCCGAGTTAACAGATACGCAGTATTTT	CAISEGLLHSELTDTQYF
TRBV6-7	few	TRBJ2-1	TRBD1	TGTGCCAGCAGTTCTTATTGGGGGACAGGGGGCTGTGAGCAGTTCTTC	CASSSYWGTGGCEQFF
TRBV7-2	.	TRBJ2-6	TRBD2	TGTGCCAGCACCTTTAGCGGGGGGACTGGGGCCAACATCCTGACTTTC	CASTFSGGTGANILTF
TRBV5-1	.	TRBJ2-3	TRBD2	TGCGCCAGCAGCTTGAGCGCCGGACTAGGTACAGATACGCAGTATTTT	CASSLSAGLGTDTQYF
TRBV4-1	few	TRBJ1-6	TRBD1	TGCGCCAGCAGCCAGAGGACAGGAGCGCGTAATTCACCCCTCCACTTT	CASSQRTGARNSPLHF
TRBV6-5	.	TRBJ2-3	TRBD2	TGTGCCAGCAGTTACTCGTGGCGGGGGGACACAGATACGCAGTATTTT	CASSYSWRGDTDTQYF
TRBV24-1	.	TRBJ2-2	.	TGTGCCACGCAGGGCAGTCCTAACACCGGGGAGCTGTTTTTT	CATQGSPNTGELFF
TRBV11-3	.	TRBJ2-2	.	TGTGCCAGCAGCTTAGGAGCTCCGGGCTCCGGGGAGCTGTTTTTT	CASSLGAPGSGELFF
TRBV19	.	TRBJ2-3	.	TGTGCCAGTAGTTCCCAGGGGGGAGGGGAAGATACGCAGTATTTT	CASSSQGGGEDTQYF
TRBV7-2	.	TRBJ2-3	.	TGTGCCAGCACCTTCCGGGGCACGGAGGTTACAGATACGCAGTATTTT	CASTFRGTEVTDTQYF
TRBV6-2/TRBV6-3	.	TRBJ1-5	.	TGTGCCAGCAGTTACGGAGGTTTCAAGCAGCCCCAGCATTTT	CASSYGGFKQPQHF
TRBV3-1/TRBV3-2	.	TRBJ1-4	.	TGTGCCAGCAGCCAAGATGGTAACGGCGCGAAAGAAAAACTGTTTTTT	CASSQDGNGAKEKLFF
TRBV19	.	TRBJ2-4	.	TGTGCCAGTAGTCGATCTAGGGGGAACATTCAGTACTTC	CASSRSRGNIQYF
TRBV20-1	.	TRBJ1-4	.	TGCAGTGCTAGTAGGGGTCTGGCTAATGAAAAACTGTTTTTT	CSASRGLANEKLFF
TRBV4-1	.	TRBJ2-5	.	TGCGCCAGCAGCCAAGATAGTCGGGGGCGCGGGACCCAGTACTTC	CASSQDSRGRGTQYF
TRBV6-4	.	TRBJ2-1	TRBD2	TGTGCCAGCAGTGCCTCTAGCGGGGGGGCCGATGAGCAGTTCTTC	CASSASSGGADEQFF
TRBV5-6	.	TRBJ2-2	.	TGTGCCAGCAGCTCCGTACCTACAGGGCAAACCGGGGAGCTGTTTTTT	CASSSVPTGQTGELFF
TRBV7-6	once	TRBJ1-6	TRBD1	TGTGCCAGCAGCTCGGGACAGGGTTTAAGGTCACCCCTCCACTTT	CASSSGQGLRSPLHF